This T cell receptor (beta chain) originates from a study of radiotherapy plus CTLA-4 blockade in lung cancer. The protocol was immunoSEQ multiplex PCR, while the TCRdb copy is restricted to in-frame clones and leaves out a portion. The sample shows roughly 59,000 clones, under 75% of them seen only once. V gave up 4 bases and J gave up 5 bases, with 17 bases separating them. CDR3 length: 15 residues. The germline CDR1 and CDR2 sequences are SNHLY and FYNNEI. The sequence derives from a human donor with non-small cell lung cancer whose response to radiotherapy plus ipilimumab could not be evaluated. The sequences come from peripheral blood, collected from a patient treated with radiotherapy plus ipilimumab. This sequence joins TRBV2 and TRBJ1-2; D is possibly TRBD1 (6 bases). The CDR3 is CASSADRPDGYGYTF. The CDR3 DNA reads TGTGCCAGCAGTGCCGACAGGCCTGATGGGTATGGCTACACCTTC. The full variable domain, with the rest looked up from reference TRBV2 and TRBJ1-2, is EPEVTQTPSHQVTQMGQEVILRCVPISNHLYFYWYRQILGQKVEFLVSFYNNEISEKSEIFDDQFSVERPDGSNFTLKIRSTKLEDSAMYFCASSADRPDGYGYTFGSGTRLTVV.